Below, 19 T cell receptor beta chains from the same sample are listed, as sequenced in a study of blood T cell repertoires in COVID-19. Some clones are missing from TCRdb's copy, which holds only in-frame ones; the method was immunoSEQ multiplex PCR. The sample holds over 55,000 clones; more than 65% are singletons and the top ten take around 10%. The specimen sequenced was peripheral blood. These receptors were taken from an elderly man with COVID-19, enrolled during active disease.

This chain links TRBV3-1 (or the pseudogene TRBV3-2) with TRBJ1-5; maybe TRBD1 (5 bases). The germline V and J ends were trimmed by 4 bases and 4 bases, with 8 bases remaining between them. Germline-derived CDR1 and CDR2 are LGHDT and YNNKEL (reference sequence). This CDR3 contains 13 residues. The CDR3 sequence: CASSPRGNQPQHF. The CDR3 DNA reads TGTGCCAGCAGCCCCCGGGGGAATCAGCCCCAGCATTTT.

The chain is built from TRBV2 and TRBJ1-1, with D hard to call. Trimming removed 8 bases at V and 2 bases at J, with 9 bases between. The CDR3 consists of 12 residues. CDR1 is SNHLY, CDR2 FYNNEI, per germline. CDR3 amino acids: CASFGGNTEAFF. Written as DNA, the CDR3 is TGTGCCAGCTTTGGAGGAAACACTGAAGCTTTCTTT. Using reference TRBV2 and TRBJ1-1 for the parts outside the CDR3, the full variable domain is EPEVTQTPSHQVTQMGQEVILRCVPISNHLYFYWYRQILGQKVEFLVSFYNNEISEKSEIFDDQFSVERPDGSNFTLKIRSTKLEDSAMYFCASFGGNTEAFFGQGTRLTVV.

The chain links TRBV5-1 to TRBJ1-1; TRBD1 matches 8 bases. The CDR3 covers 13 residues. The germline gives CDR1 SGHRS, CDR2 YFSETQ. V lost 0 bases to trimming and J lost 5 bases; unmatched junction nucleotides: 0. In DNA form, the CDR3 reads TGCGCCAGCAGCTTGGACAGGGGGACTGAAGCTTTCTTT. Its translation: CASSLDRGTEAFF.

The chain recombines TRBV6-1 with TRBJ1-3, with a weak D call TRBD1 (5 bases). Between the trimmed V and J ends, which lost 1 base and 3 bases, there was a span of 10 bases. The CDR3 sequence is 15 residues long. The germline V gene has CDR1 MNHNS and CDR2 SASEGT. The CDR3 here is CASSEGGHLGNTIYF. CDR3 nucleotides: TGTGCCAGCAGTGAAGGAGGACACCTTGGAAACACCATATATTTT.

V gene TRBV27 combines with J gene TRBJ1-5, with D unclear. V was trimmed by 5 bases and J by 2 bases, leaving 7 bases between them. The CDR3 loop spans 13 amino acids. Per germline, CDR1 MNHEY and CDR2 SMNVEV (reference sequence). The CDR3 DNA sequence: TGTGCCAGCAGTCCTACGGGCAATCAGCCCCAGCATTTT. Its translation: CASSPTGNQPQHF.

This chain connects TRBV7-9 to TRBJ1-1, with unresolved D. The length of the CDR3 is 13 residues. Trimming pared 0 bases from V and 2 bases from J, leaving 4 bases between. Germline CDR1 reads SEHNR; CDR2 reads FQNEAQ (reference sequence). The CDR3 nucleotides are TGTGCCAGCAGCTTAGCGGGCAACACTGAAGCTTTCTTT. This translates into CASSLAGNTEAFF.

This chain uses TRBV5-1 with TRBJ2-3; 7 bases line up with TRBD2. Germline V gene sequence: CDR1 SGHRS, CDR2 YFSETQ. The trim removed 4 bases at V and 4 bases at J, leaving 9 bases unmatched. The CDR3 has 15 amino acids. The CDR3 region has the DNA TGCGCCAGCAGCCTCCTTGGGACTACTCCAGATACGCAGTATTTT. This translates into CASSLLGTTPDTQYF.

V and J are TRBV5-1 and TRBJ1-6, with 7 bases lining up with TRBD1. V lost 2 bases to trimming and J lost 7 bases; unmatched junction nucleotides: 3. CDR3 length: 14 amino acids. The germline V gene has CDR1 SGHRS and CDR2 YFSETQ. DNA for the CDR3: TGCGCCAGCAGCTTTGAGGGGGCAAATTCACCCCTCCACTTT. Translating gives CASSFEGANSPLHF.

This CDR3 reads CASSPHGVAAFF. CDR3 bases: TGTGCCAGCAGTCCCCACGGGGTGGCAGCTTTCTTT. This sequence joins TRBV6-5 and TRBJ1-1; no reliable D call. Deletions cut 5 bases from V and 10 bases from J, with 14 bases between. Per the germline V gene, CDR1 is MNHEY and CDR2 is SVGAGI. CDR3 length: 12 amino acids.

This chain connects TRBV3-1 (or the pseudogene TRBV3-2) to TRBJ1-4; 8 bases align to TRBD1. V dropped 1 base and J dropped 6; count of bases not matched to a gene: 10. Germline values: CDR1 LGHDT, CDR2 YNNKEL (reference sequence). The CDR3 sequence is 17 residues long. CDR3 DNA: TGTGCCAGCAGCCAAGCGGACAGGGCCCTCGTACATGAAAAACTGTTTTTT. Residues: CASSQADRALVHEKLFF.

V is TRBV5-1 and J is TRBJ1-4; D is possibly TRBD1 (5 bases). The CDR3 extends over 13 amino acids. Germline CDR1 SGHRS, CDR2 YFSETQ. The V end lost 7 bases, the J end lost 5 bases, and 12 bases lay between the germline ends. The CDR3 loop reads CASSSQGNEKLFF. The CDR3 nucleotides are TGCGCCAGCTCTTCTCAGGGAAATGAAAAACTGTTTTTT.

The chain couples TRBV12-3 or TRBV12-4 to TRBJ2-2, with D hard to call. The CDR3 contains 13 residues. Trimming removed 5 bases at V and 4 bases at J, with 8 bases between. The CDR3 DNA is TGTGCCAGCAGTAGCGCCTCCACCGGGGAGCTGTTTTTT. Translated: CASSSASTGELFF.

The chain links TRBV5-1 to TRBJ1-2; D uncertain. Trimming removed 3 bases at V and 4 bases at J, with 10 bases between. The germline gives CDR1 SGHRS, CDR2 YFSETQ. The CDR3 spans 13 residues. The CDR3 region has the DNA TGCGCCAGCAGCTCCGGGGTAGGCTATGGCTACACCTTC. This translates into CASSSGVGYGYTF. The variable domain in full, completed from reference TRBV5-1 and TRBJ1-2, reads KAGVTQTPRYLIKTRGQQVTLSCSPISGHRSVSWYQQTPGQGLQFLFEYFSETQRNKGNFPGRFSGRQFSNSRSEMNVSTLELGDSALYLCASSSGVGYGYTFGSGTRLTVV.

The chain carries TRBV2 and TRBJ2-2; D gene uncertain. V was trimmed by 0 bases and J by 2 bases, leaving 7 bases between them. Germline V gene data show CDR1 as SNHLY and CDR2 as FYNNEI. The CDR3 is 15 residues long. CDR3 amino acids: CASSEAQINTGELFF. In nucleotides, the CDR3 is TGTGCCAGCAGTGAAGCTCAAATTAACACCGGGGAGCTGTTTTTT.

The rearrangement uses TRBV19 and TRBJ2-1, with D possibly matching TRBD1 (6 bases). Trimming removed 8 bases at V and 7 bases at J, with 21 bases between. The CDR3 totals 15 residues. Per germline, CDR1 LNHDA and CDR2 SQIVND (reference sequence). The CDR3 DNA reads TGTGCCAGTGGAGGTGGGCAGGGGAAAGGGAATGAGCAGTTCTTC. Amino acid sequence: CASGGGQGKGNEQFF.

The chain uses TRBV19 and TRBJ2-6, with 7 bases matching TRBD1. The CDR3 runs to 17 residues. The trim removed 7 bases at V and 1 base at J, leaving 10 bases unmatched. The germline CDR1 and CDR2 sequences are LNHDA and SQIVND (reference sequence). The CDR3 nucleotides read TGTGCCAGTACCCTACAGGGGCCGCAATCTGGGGCCAACGTCCTGACTTTC. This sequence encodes CASTLQGPQSGANVLTF.

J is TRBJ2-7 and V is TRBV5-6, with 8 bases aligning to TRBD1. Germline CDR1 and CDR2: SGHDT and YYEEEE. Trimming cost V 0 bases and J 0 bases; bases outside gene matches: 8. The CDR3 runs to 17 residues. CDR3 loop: CASSLGVRQGSSYEQYF. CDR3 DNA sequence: TGTGCCAGCAGCTTGGGGGTAAGACAGGGGAGCTCCTACGAGCAGTACTTC. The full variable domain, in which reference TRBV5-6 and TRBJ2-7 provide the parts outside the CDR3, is DAGVTQSPTHLIKTRGQQVTLRCSPKSGHDTVSWYQQALGQGPQFIFQYYEEEERQRGNFPDRFSGHQFPNYSSELNVNALLLGDSALYLCASSLGVRQGSSYEQYFGPGTRLTVT.

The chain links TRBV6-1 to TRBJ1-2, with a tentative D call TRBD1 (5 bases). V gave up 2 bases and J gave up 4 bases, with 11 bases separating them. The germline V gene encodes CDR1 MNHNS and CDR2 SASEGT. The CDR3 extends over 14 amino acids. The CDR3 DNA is TGTGCCAGCAGTGAAAGATGGACAACCTATGGCTACACCTTC. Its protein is CASSERWTTYGYTF.

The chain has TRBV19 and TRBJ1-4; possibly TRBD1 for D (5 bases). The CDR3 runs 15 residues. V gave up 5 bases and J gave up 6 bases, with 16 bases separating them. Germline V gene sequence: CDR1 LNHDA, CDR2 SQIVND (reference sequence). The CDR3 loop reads CASSSRDYWDEKLFF. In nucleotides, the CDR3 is TGTGCCAGTAGTTCCCGGGACTACTGGGATGAAAAACTGTTTTTT.